This T cell receptor (beta chain) was identified in a study of blood T cell repertoires in COVID-19 (dated by TCRdb to about 2020). Concerning the study at large: Samples covering the acute and convalescent phases of COVID-19 were provided by collaborators in the United States, Italy and Spain. The prospective study material was composed of cDNA or gDNA derived from T cells, B-cell-depleted T cells, or PBMCs. Subjects who had been exposed to COVID-19, were actively infected with it, or had recovered from it provided the deeply sampled blood TCRbeta repertoires that made up the dataset. A freely available public database, intended as a resource for researchers studying the immune response to SARS-CoV-2, is where the repertoires were released. Samples came from the ongoing ImmuneRACE study (first 160 participants) plus 1,254 subjects from 6 global collaborators. Sample metadata almost always included a de-identified subject ID, COVID-19 status, age in years and sex. HLA class I and class II types, where available, came from metadata supplied by the sample provider rather than from assay-based typing.

The collaborating institutions used their own protocols to collect whole blood in K2EDTA tubes. For TCRbeta analysis, collaborator samples were shipped as frozen whole blood, as isolated PBMCs, or as DNA extracted from either sample type. The sample holds one count of this clone. Its cognate antigen has yet to be identified. Base qualities are missing; no much larger clone stands one base away. The V end gives up 1 base and the J end 5 bases, leaving 6 bases in the junction not matched to a gene. From its cysteine to its phenylalanine, the CDR3 spans 16 amino acids. The CDR3 DNA has 48 bases and is translated from base 1. CDR1 and CDR2, per the germline V gene, are SGHDN and FVKESK. What the research found in general, with its limitations: The amount of clinical and demographic metadata varied by source and participant and was provided uncurated.

TCRbeta CDR3 regions were amplified from genomic DNA using the immunoSEQ Assay, a bias-controlled multiplex PCR. Concerning the study's data processing: The number of nucleated cells in each sample was estimated from the amplification of reference gene primers within the assay. To quantify the absolute abundance of each unique TCRbeta CDR3 rearrangement, sequence reads were collapsed and filtered. For each sample, productive Simpson clonality was calculated as the square root of Simpson's diversity index over productive rearrangements. Here the immuneACCESS table is served through TCRdb, limited to in-frame sequences with V and J called. Missing clones are a known gap in these copies; in checked studies unresolved V genes cover under half, and the rest lacks a known reason. For V, J and clone size, that table is used; D and trimming come from the DNA. The sample table lists 99,000 or so clones, 85% of them with a count of one. The ten largest clones add up to around 4.1% of the sample.

This clonotype was obtained from a man aged 45-60 years with acute or convalescent COVID-19. The chain is encoded by TRBV14 joined to TRBJ2-1; TRBD1 lines up with 9 middle nucleotides. Source material: peripheral blood. Here the CDR3 is given as CASSQGWGQGHNEQFF. The DNA sequence is as follows: TGTGCCAGCAGCCAAGGGTGGGGACAGGGCCACAATGAGCAGTTCTTC. Where the CDR3 stops, the reference TRBV14 and TRBJ2-1 genes take over; the full variable domain is EAGVTQFPSHSVIEKGQTVTLRCDPISGHDNLYWYRRVMGKEIKFLLHFVKESKQDESGMPNNRFLAERTGGTYSTLKVQPAELEDSGVYFCASSQGWGQGHNEQFFGPGTRLTVL.